The sequence of this T cell receptor (beta chain) was determined in a study of T cells in localized non-small cell lung cancer. Overall study findings and caveats: The highest T cell clonality was in uninvolved adjacent lung, above tumor.

Turning to this clone: Antigen unknown.

CDR1 and CDR2 from the germline V gene are KGHSH and LQKENI. V was pared by 3 bases and J by 4 bases, with 15 bases between. The CDR3 extends over 15 amino acids. The repertoire was sequenced with immunoSEQ multiplex PCR; TCRdb's copy has only in-frame clones and lacks some. The data show about 2,600 clones, 25% to 30% seen once. This receptor was identified in a male donor older than 55 with stage II squamous cell lung carcinoma. This sequence joins TRBV18 and TRBJ2-5; D is uncertain. The material sequenced was lung tumor tissue, taken before any cancer treatment. The CDR3 DNA reads as TGTGCCAGCTCACCCTCGGTTGTCGCCGCAGAGACCCAGTACTTC. This encodes CASSPSVVAAETQYF.